Listed below are T cell receptor beta chains from one sample, sequenced in a study of metastatic and nonmetastatic thyroid tumors. TCRdb re-analyzed the PCR reads using MiXCR. Of 45,000 to 50,000 clones listed, around 20% are singletons. Sample: blood. The receptors derive from a male donor with papillary thyroid cancer or a benign thyroid nodule (not recorded which). Some clones in this sample may be carry-over from other donors' samples. Both conserved end residues are part of each CDR3. A D gene is named only where the DNA matches it firmly. For some rows the clone size is stated as once, few or many, or as a class when expanded; others skip it.

v_call: TRBV6-1; clone_size: many; j_call: TRBJ1-6; d_call: -; cdr3_nt: TGTGCCAGCAGTGAAGCAGGGCGTCGTTCACCCCTCCACTTT; cdr3_aa: CASSEAGRRSPLHF
v_call: TRBV27; clone_size: many; j_call: TRBJ1-3; d_call: -; cdr3_nt: TGTGCCAGCAGCACAGGAGTACGAGGAAACACCATATATTTT; cdr3_aa: CASSTGVRGNTIYF
v_call: TRBV30; clone_size: once; j_call: TRBJ2-6; d_call: -; cdr3_nt: TGTGCCTGGAGTGACGTGGGGGGATGGGGGGCCAACGTCCTGACTTTC; cdr3_aa: CAWSDVGGWGANVLTF
v_call: TRBV19; clone_size: many; j_call: TRBJ1-1; d_call: TRBD1; cdr3_nt: TGTGCCAGTAGTATATTACACGACAGGGGAGAAGCTTTCTTT; cdr3_aa: CASSILHDRGEAFF
v_call: TRBV28; clone_size: many; j_call: TRBJ2-4; d_call: TRBD1; cdr3_nt: TGTGCCAGCAGTTTAGACAGGGGCGAAGCCAAAAACATTCAGTACTTC; cdr3_aa: CASSLDRGEAKNIQYF
v_call: TRBV25-1; clone_size: -; j_call: TRBJ2-1; d_call: -; cdr3_nt: TGTGCCAGCAGTGCCGGGGGCTCCTACAATGAGCAGTTCTTC; cdr3_aa: CASSAGGSYNEQFF
v_call: TRBV5-1; clone_size: -; j_call: TRBJ1-4; d_call: TRBD1; cdr3_nt: TGCGCCAGCAGCTCGGGACAGATTAATGAAAAACTGTTTTTT; cdr3_aa: CASSSGQINEKLFF
v_call: TRBV11-2; clone_size: -; j_call: TRBJ2-7; d_call: -; cdr3_nt: TGTGCCAGCAGCCCTAGCCCCACAGGGTCCTACGAGCAGTACTTC; cdr3_aa: CASSPSPTGSYEQYF
v_call: TRBV20-1; clone_size: -; j_call: TRBJ2-7; d_call: -; cdr3_nt: TGCAGTGCTAGAGATCTCGGGGGTCTAGCAGGGGCGCGTGAGCAGTACTTC; cdr3_aa: CSARDLGGLAGAREQYF
v_call: TRBV2; clone_size: medium-sized; j_call: TRBJ2-7; d_call: -; cdr3_nt: TGTGCCAGCAAGGGCGGTGCCTCCTACGAGCAGTACTTC; cdr3_aa: CASKGGASYEQYF
v_call: TRBV6-5; clone_size: few; j_call: TRBJ2-7; d_call: -; cdr3_nt: TGTGCCAGCAGTTACACCCGGACGTCCTACGAGCAGTACTTC; cdr3_aa: CASSYTRTSYEQYF
v_call: TRBV18; clone_size: -; j_call: TRBJ1-5; d_call: -; cdr3_nt: TGTGCCAGCTCTCTGGAAGGTCAGCCCCAGCATTTT; cdr3_aa: CASSLEGQPQHF
v_call: TRBV24-1; clone_size: many; j_call: TRBJ2-1; d_call: TRBD2; cdr3_nt: TGTGCCACCAGCACTAGCGGGAGGCTTGAGCAGTTCTTC; cdr3_aa: CATSTSGRLEQFF
v_call: TRBV25-1; clone_size: many; j_call: TRBJ1-1; d_call: -; cdr3_nt: TGTGCCAGCAGTGTTTCTCCTGGTTGGGGTGGGGCGAAAGCTTTCTTT; cdr3_aa: CASSVSPGWGGAKAFF
v_call: TRBV20-1; clone_size: -; j_call: TRBJ2-2; d_call: -; cdr3_nt: TGCAGTGCTAGAAAAGGGGGGAACACCGGGGAGCTGTTTTTT; cdr3_aa: CSARKGGNTGELFF
v_call: TRBV12-3/TRBV12-4; clone_size: -; j_call: TRBJ2-2; d_call: TRBD2; cdr3_nt: TGTGCCAGCAGTCCCGGACTAGCTGTAGGGGGGACCGGGGAGCTGTTTTTT; cdr3_aa: CASSPGLAVGGTGELFF
v_call: TRBV6-1; clone_size: few; j_call: TRBJ2-7; d_call: -; cdr3_nt: TGTGCCAGCAGGACTAGCTTGGGCCAGGGGTACGAGCAGTACTTC; cdr3_aa: CASRTSLGQGYEQYF
v_call: TRBV3-1; clone_size: -; j_call: TRBJ2-7; d_call: -; cdr3_nt: TGTGCCAGCAGCCACCCCGCTCCGGGACATCTTTACGAGCAGTACTTC; cdr3_aa: CASSHPAPGHLYEQYF
v_call: TRBV6-1; clone_size: many; j_call: TRBJ2-6; d_call: -; cdr3_nt: TGTGCCAGCAGTGTAGGAAGCTCTGGGGCCAACGTCCTGACTTTC; cdr3_aa: CASSVGSSGANVLTF
v_call: TRBV13; clone_size: many; j_call: TRBJ2-2; d_call: -; cdr3_nt: TGTGCCAGCAGCTTAGGGAGGGGGAGCACCGGGGAGCTGTTTTTT; cdr3_aa: CASSLGRGSTGELFF
v_call: TRBV6-4; clone_size: -; j_call: TRBJ1-6; d_call: TRBD1; cdr3_nt: TGTGCCAACATGTGGCGCCAGGGACAGGATTATTCACCCCTCCACTTT; cdr3_aa: CANMWRQGQDYSPLHF
v_call: TRBV4-1; clone_size: once; j_call: TRBJ1-4; d_call: -; cdr3_nt: TGCGCCAGCAGCCAAGAGGGGTGGACCATCAGCCCCCGGAGGGAAAAACTGTTTTTT; cdr3_aa: CASSQEGWTISPRREKLFF
v_call: TRBV9; clone_size: medium-sized; j_call: TRBJ1-2; d_call: -; cdr3_nt: TGTGCCAGCAGCGTAGCTTCCTCGCAGGGAAGGATGGGCTACACCTTC; cdr3_aa: CASSVASSQGRMGYTF
v_call: TRBV20-1; clone_size: -; j_call: TRBJ2-7; d_call: TRBD2; cdr3_nt: TGCGGTGCTAGAGTCCCTAGCGGGTCCTACGAGCAGTACTTC; cdr3_aa: CGARVPSGSYEQYF
v_call: TRBV11-1; clone_size: -; j_call: TRBJ2-1; d_call: -; cdr3_nt: TGTGCCAGCTTCGGTGTGGGGGGGGCCTTCAATGAGCAGTTCTTC; cdr3_aa: CASFGVGGAFNEQFF
v_call: TRBV7-9; clone_size: -; j_call: TRBJ1-1; d_call: -; cdr3_nt: TGTGCCAGCAGCTTAGCGACGGACCGAATAGCTTTCTTT; cdr3_aa: CASSLATDRIAFF
v_call: TRBV20-1; clone_size: -; j_call: TRBJ1-1; d_call: -; cdr3_nt: TGCAGTGCTAGAGATTTTCGAGGGGGTAACACTGAAGCTTTCTTT; cdr3_aa: CSARDFRGGNTEAFF
v_call: TRBV19; clone_size: -; j_call: TRBJ2-1; d_call: TRBD2; cdr3_nt: TGTGCCAGTAGAAATCTTGCGGGGGGATGGAATGAGCAGTTCTTC; cdr3_aa: CASRNLAGGWNEQFF
v_call: TRBV27; clone_size: many; j_call: TRBJ2-5; d_call: TRBD2; cdr3_nt: TGTGCCAGCAGCGAGGGTCCTAGCGGGAGTTCGAGAGAGACCCAGTACTTC; cdr3_aa: CASSEGPSGSSRETQYF